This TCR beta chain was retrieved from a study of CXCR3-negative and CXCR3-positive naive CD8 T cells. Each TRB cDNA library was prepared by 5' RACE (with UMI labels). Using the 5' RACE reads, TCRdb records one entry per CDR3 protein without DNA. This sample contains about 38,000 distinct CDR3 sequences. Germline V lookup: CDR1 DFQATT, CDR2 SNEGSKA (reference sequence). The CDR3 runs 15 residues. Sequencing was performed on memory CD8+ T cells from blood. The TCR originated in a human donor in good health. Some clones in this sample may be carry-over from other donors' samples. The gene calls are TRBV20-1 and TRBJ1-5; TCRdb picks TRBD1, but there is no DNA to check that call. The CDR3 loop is CSASDREASNQPQHF.